This T cell receptor (beta chain) was recorded in a study of shared clonotypes between healthy human individuals. Study-level results: It was anticipated that sequencing depth would influence how many clonotypes donors shared. A limitation of the genetic and exposure-history diversity represented arose from few donors.

The germline CDR1 and CDR2 sequences are MNHNY and SVGAGI (reference sequence). With V trimmed by 7 bases and J by 1 base, 6 bases remained unmatched. CDR3 length: 14 amino acids. Assay: immunoSEQ multiplex PCR; the TCRdb copy retains only in-frame clones and omits some. This sample has roughly 2.2 million clones, with around 93% found just once. Every donor, a Caucasian adult, lived in Nashville, Tennessee. With respect to this clone: No antigen is known for it.

This sequence joins TRBV6-6 and TRBJ1-1; 7 nucleotides align to TRBD1. Sequenced material: naive CD4+ T cells from PBMCs. Specified subset: CD45RA+ positively selected. The source of this sequence is a man between 18 and 29 years old in good health. Some clones in this sample may be carry-over from other donors' samples. The DNA for the CDR3 is TGTGCCAGCATCCCCTACAGGGGGAACACTGAAGCTTTCTTT. It is translated as CASIPYRGNTEAFF.